This T cell receptor beta chain was sequenced for a study of T-cell reconstitution after alpha-beta-depleted transplantation in children. Regarding the study as a whole: Reports say that about two months after transplant, the alpha-beta T cells came out of several hundred graft clones that had expanded. A year post-transplant, T-cell counts and diversity derived mostly from newly produced T cells.

There are 16 residues in the CDR3. The germline V gene encodes CDR1 SGHVS and CDR2 FQNEAQ. V dropped 3 bases and J dropped 3; count of bases not matched to a gene: 9. This clonotype was recorded at least ten times. The antigen remains undetermined. The TCRbeta library incorporated unique molecular identifiers. MiXCR, run by TCRdb on the PCR reads, gives a single entry per CDR3 protein. The table has about 260,000 distinct CDR3 sequences, roughly 11% seen once. The starting material was peripheral blood, obtained 180 days after TCRalphabeta/CD19-depleted stem cell transplant. The receptor was isolated from a male patient between 2 and 15 years old who had a stem cell transplant for chronic granulomatous disease, so the T cells may come from the graft donor. The V gene is TRBV7-8, the J gene TRBJ2-7, with 9 positions matching TRBD2. CDR3 sequence (DNA): TGTGCCAGCAGCTTGGGAGCGGGAGGTCTAGACTACGAGCAGTACTTC. Protein product: CASSLGAGGLDYEQYF.